This paragraph reports one T cell receptor beta chain. The antigen remains undetermined. MiXCR, run by TCRdb on the 5' RACE reads, gives a single entry per CDR3 protein. The repertoire holds some 590,000 distinct CDR3 sequences, with 9.6% as singletons. These data are taken from a study of identical twins. Study-wide findings and caveats: Memory repertoires lacked the insertion deficit that abundant cord blood beta clonotypes showed.

These same records also appear under a second study, on yellow fever vaccine responses in identical twins.

The sample consisted of PBMCs. This TCR came from a woman under 30 in good health.

Here the CDR3 DNA reads TGTGCCAGCAGCTCCCAAGGGGAAAAACTGTTTTTT. It specifies CASSSQGEKLFF. The chain combines TRBV7-9 with TRBJ1-4; D ambiguous. V was clipped by 4 bases and J by 8 bases, with 8 bases between them. Per germline, CDR1 SEHNR and CDR2 FQNEAQ (reference sequence). This CDR3 comprises 12 residues.